This is a list of T cell receptor beta chains from one sample in a study of cytomegalovirus exposure and HLA in healthy donors. Produced via immunoSEQ multiplex PCR; TCRdb's table is partial and in-frame only. The repertoire includes approximately 220,000 clones, less than 85% of them detected once, and 0.63% sits in the top ten. The sequencing sample was made of PBMCs. These receptors all come from a man between 18 and 35 years old in good health and CMV-seronegative. Each CDR3 is given with its conserved first and last residue. The D gene is left open where the match is weak. Rows may omit the clone size; those that give it use once, few, many or a size class.

len	v_gene	abundance	j_gene	d_gene	CDR3aa	CDR3nt
15	TRBV7-2	.	TRBJ1-4	.	CASTLRAGPNEKLFF	TGTGCCAGCACCCTCAGGGCAGGGCCGAATGAAAAACTGTTTTTT
15	TRBV27	.	TRBJ1-6	.	CASSPTGWPNSPLHF	TGTGCCAGCAGTCCTACAGGGTGGCCGAATTCACCCCTCCACTTT
13	TRBV7-2	few	TRBJ1-5	.	CASSLSLSQPQHF	TGTGCCAGCAGCTTGTCGCTCAGTCAGCCCCAGCATTTT
19	TRBV15	.	TRBJ2-1	.	CATSRAGLRDSYSYNEQFF	TGTGCCACCAGCAGAGCTGGACTAAGGGATTCCTACTCCTACAATGAGCAGTTCTTC
14	TRBV6-1	few	TRBJ1-1	.	CASSEFGGNTEAFF	TGTGCCAGCAGTGAATTTGGAGGAAACACTGAAGCTTTCTTT
14	TRBV11-2	few	TRBJ1-2	.	CASSLDRGNYGYTF	TGTGCCAGCAGCTTAGACAGGGGCAACTATGGCTACACCTTC
14	TRBV11-3	.	TRBJ2-2	.	CASSQGANTGELFF	TGTGCCAGCAGCCAAGGAGCGAACACCGGGGAGCTGTTTTTT
12	TRBV30	few	TRBJ2-7	.	CAWSPTAYEQYF	TGTGCCTGGAGTCCGACAGCCTACGAGCAGTACTTC
15	TRBV9	.	TRBJ1-1	.	CASSAQEFMNTEAFF	TGTGCCAGCAGCGCTCAGGAATTCATGAACACTGAAGCTTTCTTT
15	TRBV2	.	TRBJ2-7	TRBD2	CASSDIGLAGFEQYF	TGTGCCAGCAGTGATATAGGACTAGCGGGGTTCGAGCAGTACTTC
14	TRBV6-5	.	TRBJ1-1	.	CASSYRAPRAEAFF	TGTGCCAGCAGTTACAGGGCCCCGAGGGCTGAAGCTTTCTTT
14	TRBV6-4	.	TRBJ2-7	TRBD1	CASEQGPPSYEQYF	TGTGCCAGTGAACAGGGGCCTCCGAGCTACGAGCAGTACTTC
16	TRBV27	.	TRBJ1-5	.	CASSPSYRVSNQPQHF	TGTGCCAGCAGTCCTTCATACAGGGTTAGCAATCAGCCCCAGCATTTT
15	TRBV2	.	TRBJ2-7	TRBD1	CASSNPPGQSYEQYF	TGTGCCAGCAGTAACCCACCGGGACAGTCCTACGAGCAGTACTTC
18	TRBV5-1	.	TRBJ2-1	.	CASSLKISRTYSYNEQFF	TGCGCCAGCAGCTTGAAGATATCGAGGACTTACTCCTACAATGAGCAGTTCTTC
14	TRBV4-1	.	TRBJ1-2	.	CASGLAGPNYGYTF	TGCGCCAGCGGACTTGCAGGACCAAACTATGGCTACACCTTC
15	TRBV9	few	TRBJ2-1	TRBD2	CASSVPSGRATEQFF	TGTGCCAGCAGCGTCCCTAGCGGGAGGGCCACTGAGCAGTTCTTC
17	TRBV7-9	.	TRBJ2-1	TRBD2	CASSLPGTSGGYNEQFF	TGTGCCAGCAGCTTACCAGGGACTAGCGGGGGTTACAATGAGCAGTTCTTC
15	TRBV5-1	.	TRBJ2-7	TRBD2	CASNKGGALAYEQYF	TGCGCCAGCAACAAGGGAGGGGCCCTAGCCTACGAGCAGTACTTC
16	TRBV27	once	TRBJ2-7	TRBD1	CASSAHTGTASYEQYF	TGTGCCAGCAGTGCACACACCGGGACAGCGTCCTACGAGCAGTACTTC
13	TRBV2	.	TRBJ2-7	.	CASIRGQRGEQYF	TGTGCCAGCATACGGGGACAAAGGGGCGAGCAGTACTTC
13	TRBV28	.	TRBJ2-7	TRBD1	CASSPGQTYEQYF	TGTGCCAGCAGCCCGGGACAGACCTACGAGCAGTACTTC
14	TRBV4-2	.	TRBJ1-2	.	CASSPGQVDYGYTF	TGTGCCAGCAGCCCTGGACAAGTCGATTATGGCTACACCTTC
15	TRBV6-5	.	TRBJ1-2	.	CASSYRRGSNYGYTF	TGTGCCAGCAGTTATAGGCGGGGGTCCAACTATGGCTACACCTTC
15	TRBV9	.	TRBJ2-3	TRBD1	CASSVLAGQGDTQYF	TGTGCCAGCAGCGTCCTGGCGGGACAGGGAGATACGCAGTATTTT
15	TRBV28	few	TRBJ2-2	TRBD1	CASSLSRGTGGELFF	TGTGCCAGCAGTTTATCCAGGGGGACGGGCGGGGAGCTGTTTTTT
14	TRBV4-1	.	TRBJ2-7	.	CASSQPGETYEQYF	TGCGCCAGCAGCCAGCCGGGGGAAACCTACGAGCAGTACTTC
14	TRBV6-5	few	TRBJ2-7	TRBD2	CASSRLAGAYEQYF	TGTGCCAGCAGTAGACTAGCGGGAGCTTACGAGCAGTACTTC
13	TRBV19	.	TRBJ2-4	.	CASSSSAKNIQYF	TGTGCCAGTAGCTCGTCGGCCAAAAACATTCAGTACTTC
15	TRBV9	.	TRBJ2-7	TRBD1	CASSVGQGFTYEQYF	TGTGCCAGCAGCGTAGGACAGGGGTTTACGTACGAGCAGTACTTC
13	TRBV27	.	TRBJ2-7	.	CASSYRSSYEQYF	TGTGCCAGCAGTTACAGGAGCTCCTACGAGCAGTACTTC
14	TRBV5-1	.	TRBJ1-1	TRBD1	CASSPGQANTEAFF	TGCGCCAGCAGCCCAGGACAGGCGAACACTGAAGCTTTCTTT
14	TRBV7-2	.	TRBJ2-3	.	CASSLSEGTDTQYF	TGTGCCAGCAGCTTATCAGAGGGCACAGATACGCAGTATTTT
14	TRBV4-1	.	TRBJ2-2	.	CASSQGAMTGELFF	TGCGCCAGCAGCCAAGGGGCTATGACCGGGGAGCTGTTTTTT
13	TRBV18	.	TRBJ2-7	.	CASSEVQGGEQYF	TGTGCCAGCTCGGAGGTACAGGGCGGCGAGCAGTACTTC
14	TRBV18	.	TRBJ2-7	TRBD1	CASSPTGGSSEQYF	TGTGCCAGCTCACCGACAGGGGGGTCAAGCGAGCAGTACTTC